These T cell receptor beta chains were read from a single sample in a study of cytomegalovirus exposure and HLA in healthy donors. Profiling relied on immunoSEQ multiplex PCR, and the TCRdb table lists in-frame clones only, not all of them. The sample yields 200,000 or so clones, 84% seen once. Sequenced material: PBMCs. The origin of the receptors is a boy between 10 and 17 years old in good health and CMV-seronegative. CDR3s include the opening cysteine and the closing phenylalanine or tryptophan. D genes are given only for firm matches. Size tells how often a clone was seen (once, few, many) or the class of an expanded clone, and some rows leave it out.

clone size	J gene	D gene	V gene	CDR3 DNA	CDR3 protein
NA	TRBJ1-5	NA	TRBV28	TGTGCCAGCAGTCCCCACCAGGGGAATAGCAATCAGCCCCAGCATTTT	CASSPHQGNSNQPQHF
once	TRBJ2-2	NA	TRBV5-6	TGTGCCAGCAACCGGGGGAACACCGGGGAGCTGTTTTTT	CASNRGNTGELFF
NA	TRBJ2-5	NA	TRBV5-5	TGTGCCAGCAGCTCCCGTGAGACCCAGTACTTC	CASSSRETQYF
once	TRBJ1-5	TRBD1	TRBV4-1	TGCGCCAGCAGCCAAGGATCACAGGGGGCCAATACGCCCCAGCATTTT	CASSQGSQGANTPQHF
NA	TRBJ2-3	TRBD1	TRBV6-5	TGTGCCAGCAGTTACTCTCCAGGGGGCTTGTCAGATACGCAGTATTTT	CASSYSPGGLSDTQYF
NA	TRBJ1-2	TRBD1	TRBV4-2	TGTGCCAGCAGCCAGGTGACAGGGGGCCTTGGTCTAAGTGGCTACACCTTC	CASSQVTGGLGLSGYTF
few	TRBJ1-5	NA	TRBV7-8	TGTGCCAGCAGCTTAAGTTTTGCAGGGTATAGCAATCAGCCCCAGCATTTT	CASSLSFAGYSNQPQHF
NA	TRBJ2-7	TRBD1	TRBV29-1	TGCAGCGTTGAAGATCGAGAGGGGGCCCACGAGCAGTACTTC	CSVEDREGAHEQYF
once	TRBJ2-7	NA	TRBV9	TGTGCCAGCAGCGTAGGCAGACAACAATTCTACGAGCAGTACTTC	CASSVGRQQFYEQYF
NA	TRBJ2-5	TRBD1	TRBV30	TGTGCCTGGAGTGCTTTGACAGGGCAAGAGACCCAGTACTTC	CAWSALTGQETQYF
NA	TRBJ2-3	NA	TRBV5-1	TGCGCCAGCAGCAGGGGTTCAACAGATACGCAGTATTTT	CASSRGSTDTQYF
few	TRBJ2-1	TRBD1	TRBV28	TGTGCCAGCAGTCAGACAGGGGGCTTGGGCAATGAGCAGTTCTTC	CASSQTGGLGNEQFF
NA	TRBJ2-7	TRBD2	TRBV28	TGTGCCAGCAGTTTTGGTAGCGGGATCAGGTACGAGCAGTACTTC	CASSFGSGIRYEQYF
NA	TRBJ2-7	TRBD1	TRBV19	TGTGCCAGTTCAGCGGCCGGGGACAGGGACCAAGGCGAGCAGTACTTC	CASSAAGDRDQGEQYF
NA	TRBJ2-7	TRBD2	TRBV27	TGTGCCAGCAGTCCATACCCGGGACTAGCGGCCTACGAGCAGTACTTC	CASSPYPGLAAYEQYF
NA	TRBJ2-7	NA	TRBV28	TGTGCCAGCTCCCGGCCGGACTCTTCTTACTACGAGCAGTACTTC	CASSRPDSSYYEQYF